This is a list of T cell receptor beta chains from one sample in a study of blood T cell repertoires in COVID-19. Method: immunoSEQ multiplex PCR; TCRdb's copy keeps in-frame clones and lacks some. The table has roughly 380,000 clones, approximately 90% seen once. Sequencing was done on a sample of peripheral blood. The source is a woman aged 55-69 years with COVID-19, enrolled during active disease. Both conserved end residues are part of each CDR3. The D gene is left open where the match is weak. Clone size is shown for a subset of rows, as once, few, many or a class of expanded clone.

size,V,D,J,CDR3,DNA
NA,TRBV30,NA,TRBJ2-7,CAWMGQQWGEQYF,TGTGCCTGGATGGGGCAGCAATGGGGCGAGCAGTACTTC
few,TRBV28,TRBD1,TRBJ2-7,CASSTTGEGTYEQYF,TGTGCCAGCAGCACAACAGGGGAAGGAACCTACGAGCAGTACTTC
NA,TRBV4-1,TRBD1,TRBJ1-1,CASSQLTGGEHTEAFF,TGCGCCAGCAGCCAATTAACAGGGGGTGAGCACACTGAAGCTTTCTTT
NA,TRBV10-3,NA,TRBJ1-2,CAISERKRSGGRDYGYTF,TGTGCCATCAGTGAGCGGAAGCGTTCGGGGGGGAGGGACTATGGCTACACCTTC
NA,TRBV19,TRBD1,TRBJ1-5,CASSSPGQGTQQPQHF,TGTGCCAGTAGTAGCCCGGGACAGGGGACGCAGCAGCCCCAGCATTTT
NA,TRBV6-5,NA,TRBJ1-1,CASRGAFGNTEAFF,TGTGCCAGCCGGGGGGCCTTCGGGAACACTGAAGCTTTCTTT
NA,TRBV30,TRBD1,TRBJ1-1,CAWNPGDRGNTEAFF,TGTGCCTGGAATCCGGGGGACAGGGGAAACACTGAAGCTTTCTTT
NA,TRBV5-1,TRBD1,TRBJ1-6,CASSGTGGFNSPLHF,TGCGCCAGCAGCGGAACAGGGGGCTTCAATTCACCCCTCCACTTT
NA,TRBV12-3/TRBV12-4,NA,TRBJ1-2,CASSTSKGGYTF,TGTGCCAGCAGTACTAGTAAGGGTGGCTACACCTTC
NA,TRBV7-9,TRBD1,TRBJ2-7,CASSFARQGSNEQYF,TGTGCCAGCAGCTTCGCCCGACAGGGAAGCAACGAGCAGTACTTC
NA,TRBV9,NA,TRBJ1-6,CASSVQGYNSPLHF,TGTGCCAGCAGCGTACAGGGGTATAATTCACCCCTCCACTTT
NA,TRBV6-5,TRBD1,TRBJ1-2,CASSAGTGYGYTF,TGTGCCAGCAGCGCCGGGACAGGGTATGGCTACACCTTC
NA,TRBV5-6,TRBD1,TRBJ2-1,CASSFRTGTTYNEQFF,TGTGCCAGCAGCTTCAGGACAGGGACCACCTACAATGAGCAGTTCTTC
NA,TRBV19,NA,TRBJ1-3,CASTKTGTGNTIYF,TGTGCCAGTACCAAGACAGGAACTGGAAACACCATATATTTT
NA,TRBV5-8,TRBD1,TRBJ1-2,CASSLASGTGRTSF,TGTGCCAGCAGCTTGGCGTCGGGGACAGGGAGAACTTCCTTC
NA,TRBV12-3/TRBV12-4,NA,TRBJ1-2,CASSPKQGLGYTF,TGTGCCAGCAGTCCCAAACAGGGTTTAGGCTACACCTTC
NA,TRBV6-1,NA,TRBJ1-1,CASSEAQAGSGVTEAFF,TGTGCCAGCAGTGAAGCGCAGGCAGGGTCGGGGGTCACTGAAGCTTTCTTT
NA,TRBV5-1,TRBD1,TRBJ1-6,CASSSLGQGYSPLHF,TGCGCCAGCAGCTCATTGGGACAGGGGTATTCACCCCTCCACTTT
NA,TRBV29-1,NA,TRBJ2-1,CSVDRSYNEQFF,TGCAGCGTTGACCGGAGCTACAATGAGCAGTTCTTC